This T cell receptor (beta chain) came from a study of shared clonotypes between healthy human individuals. The repertoire was sequenced with immunoSEQ multiplex PCR; TCRdb's copy has only in-frame clones and lacks some. The sample has 2 million to 2.5 million clones; approximately 94% are singletons. The receptor was isolated from a young man in good health. The specimen sequenced was naive CD4+ T cells sorted from blood. The subset was: CD45RA+ positively selected.

CDR3 DNA sequence: TGTGCCACGGGACTGGCGGGAGGGGGAATCGAGACCCAGTACTTC. Its protein product is CATGLAGGGIETQYF. V gene TRBV10-3 combines with J gene TRBJ2-5; 9 bases fit TRBD2. Germline CDR1 ENHRY, CDR2 SYGVKD. This CDR3 is built from 15 residues. Trimming removed 10 bases from V and 5 bases from J; junction bases left unmatched: 14.